The rows below give T cell receptor beta chains drawn from one sample of a study of blood T cell repertoires in COVID-19. Profiled with immunoSEQ multiplex PCR; TCRdb holds only in-frame clones, not every one. The sample consists of 350,000 to 450,000 clones, roughly 86% of them appearing once. Source material: peripheral blood. These receptors came from a woman aged 55-70 years with COVID-19, enrolled during active disease. The CDR3 runs from the conserved cysteine through the conserved F or W. A D gene is named only where the DNA matches it firmly. Clone size is shown for a subset of rows, as once, few, many or a class of expanded clone.

CDR3 protein: CASSMLGRTDNNEKLFF; CDR3 DNA: TGTGCCAGTAGTATGTTGGGTCGAACAGACAATAATGAAAAACTGTTTTTT; CDR3 length: 17; clone size: NA; V gene: TRBV19; D gene: NA; J gene: TRBJ1-4
CDR3 protein: CASSQFGAQGSTEAFF; CDR3 DNA: TGTGCCAGTAGCCAATTTGGCGCACAGGGGAGCACTGAAGCTTTCTTT; CDR3 length: 16; clone size: NA; V gene: TRBV19; D gene: TRBD1; J gene: TRBJ1-1
CDR3 protein: CSAERRETQYF; CDR3 DNA: TGCAGTGCCGAGCGACGAGAGACCCAGTACTTC; CDR3 length: 11; clone size: once; V gene: TRBV20-1; D gene: NA; J gene: TRBJ2-5
CDR3 protein: CASSPDSSAGYTF; CDR3 DNA: TGTGCCAGCAGCCCGGACAGCTCTGCTGGCTACACCTTC; CDR3 length: 13; clone size: NA; V gene: TRBV12-3/TRBV12-4; D gene: NA; J gene: TRBJ1-2
CDR3 protein: CATSIDSPAVMRFF; CDR3 DNA: TGTGCCACCAGCATAGATTCCCCGGCGGTGATGAGGTTTTTT; CDR3 length: 14; clone size: NA; V gene: TRBV15; D gene: NA; J gene: TRBJ1-4
CDR3 protein: CASRDPGHPGWTDTQYF; CDR3 DNA: TGTGCCAGCAGGGACCCGGGACACCCCGGATGGACAGATACGCAGTATTTT; CDR3 length: 17; clone size: NA; V gene: TRBV28; D gene: NA; J gene: TRBJ2-3
CDR3 protein: CASSLSRGHQEQYF; CDR3 DNA: TGCGCCAGCAGCTTGTCCAGGGGGCATCAAGAGCAGTACTTC; CDR3 length: 14; clone size: NA; V gene: TRBV5-1; D gene: TRBD1; J gene: TRBJ2-7
CDR3 protein: CASSTGDRDQPQHF; CDR3 DNA: TGTGCCAGTAGTACCGGGGACAGGGATCAGCCCCAGCATTTT; CDR3 length: 14; clone size: NA; V gene: TRBV19; D gene: TRBD1; J gene: TRBJ1-5
CDR3 protein: CASSYSDRGIYEQYF; CDR3 DNA: TGTGCCAGCAGTTACTCGGACAGGGGGATCTACGAGCAGTACTTC; CDR3 length: 15; clone size: NA; V gene: TRBV6-5; D gene: TRBD1; J gene: TRBJ2-7
CDR3 protein: CALQGLATHTQYF; CDR3 DNA: TGTGCTCTCCAGGGACTAGCGACACATACGCAGTATTTT; CDR3 length: 13; clone size: NA; V gene: TRBV6-5; D gene: TRBD2; J gene: TRBJ2-3
CDR3 protein: CASSLHRGVGEAFF; CDR3 DNA: TGTGCCAGCAGTTTACACAGGGGTGTCGGTGAAGCTTTCTTT; CDR3 length: 14; clone size: NA; V gene: TRBV28; D gene: TRBD1; J gene: TRBJ1-1
CDR3 protein: CASSLDGTSGGQIYNEQFF; CDR3 DNA: TGTGCCAGCAGCTTAGATGGGACTAGCGGGGGCCAAATTTACAATGAGCAGTTCTTC; CDR3 length: 19; clone size: NA; V gene: TRBV7-6; D gene: TRBD2; J gene: TRBJ2-1
CDR3 protein: CASSIGLAGEWVQYF; CDR3 DNA: TGTGCCAGTAGTATTGGACTAGCGGGGGAATGGGTGCAGTACTTC; CDR3 length: 15; clone size: NA; V gene: TRBV19; D gene: TRBD2; J gene: TRBJ2-7
CDR3 protein: CASSLQGLWNNSPLHF; CDR3 DNA: TGTGCCAGCAGCTTACAGGGGTTGTGGAATAATTCACCCCTCCACTTT; CDR3 length: 16; clone size: NA; V gene: TRBV5-6; D gene: TRBD1; J gene: TRBJ1-6
CDR3 protein: CASRGQSFGTEAFF; CDR3 DNA: TGTGCCAGCAGGGGACAGAGTTTCGGGACTGAAGCTTTCTTT; CDR3 length: 14; clone size: once; V gene: TRBV11-1; D gene: TRBD1; J gene: TRBJ1-1
CDR3 protein: CASKTDRQYNSPLHF; CDR3 DNA: TGTGCCAGTAAAACGGACAGGCAATATAATTCACCCCTCCACTTT; CDR3 length: 15; clone size: NA; V gene: TRBV19; D gene: TRBD1; J gene: TRBJ1-6
CDR3 protein: CASGDNDSNQPQHF; CDR3 DNA: TGTGCCAGCGGGGACAACGATAGCAATCAGCCCCAGCATTTT; CDR3 length: 14; clone size: NA; V gene: TRBV2; D gene: NA; J gene: TRBJ1-5
CDR3 protein: CASTLPPPGQETQYF; CDR3 DNA: TGCGCCAGCACCCTGCCGCCCCCGGGTCAAGAGACCCAGTACTTC; CDR3 length: 15; clone size: NA; V gene: TRBV5-1; D gene: NA; J gene: TRBJ2-5
CDR3 protein: CSVGGQGAEDTQYF; CDR3 DNA: TGCAGCGTTGGAGGACAGGGGGCGGAAGATACGCAGTATTTT; CDR3 length: 14; clone size: NA; V gene: TRBV29-1; D gene: TRBD1; J gene: TRBJ2-3
CDR3 protein: CASSQRQNGYTF; CDR3 DNA: TGTGCCAGCTCACAGAGACAGAATGGCTACACCTTC; CDR3 length: 12; clone size: NA; V gene: TRBV18; D gene: NA; J gene: TRBJ1-2
CDR3 protein: CAISVRDTRNVATNEKLFF; CDR3 DNA: TGTGCCATCAGTGTCCGGGACACCCGAAATGTTGCAACTAATGAAAAACTGTTTTTT; CDR3 length: 19; clone size: NA; V gene: TRBV10-3; D gene: NA; J gene: TRBJ1-4
CDR3 protein: CATSDSMTGSTEAFF; CDR3 DNA: TGTGCCACCAGTGATTCTATGACAGGGAGCACTGAAGCTTTCTTT; CDR3 length: 15; clone size: NA; V gene: TRBV24-1; D gene: TRBD1; J gene: TRBJ1-1
CDR3 protein: CSAPDRIEQYF; CDR3 DNA: TGCAGTGCCCCAGACAGGATAGAGCAGTACTTC; CDR3 length: 11; clone size: NA; V gene: TRBV20-1; D gene: NA; J gene: TRBJ2-7
CDR3 protein: CASSFQGTQYF; CDR3 DNA: TGTGCCAGCAGCTTCCAGGGAACGCAGTATTTT; CDR3 length: 11; clone size: NA; V gene: TRBV7-6; D gene: NA; J gene: TRBJ2-3
CDR3 protein: CASRFPGGGEEKLFF; CDR3 DNA: TGTGCCAGCAGGTTCCCGGGGGGCGGAGAGGAAAAACTGTTTTTT; CDR3 length: 15; clone size: NA; V gene: TRBV28; D gene: NA; J gene: TRBJ1-4
CDR3 protein: CASSQGVVQTNEKLFF; CDR3 DNA: TGCGCCAGCAGCCAAGGTGTTGTGCAGACTAATGAAAAACTGTTTTTT; CDR3 length: 16; clone size: NA; V gene: TRBV4-1; D gene: NA; J gene: TRBJ1-4
CDR3 protein: CASSLTEQGGSEKLFF; CDR3 DNA: TGTGCCAGCAGCTTAACCGAACAGGGGGGGAGTGAAAAACTGTTTTTT; CDR3 length: 16; clone size: NA; V gene: TRBV7-8; D gene: TRBD1; J gene: TRBJ1-4
CDR3 protein: CASSQEGQGDPNYGYTF; CDR3 DNA: TGCGCCAGCAGCCAAGAGGGACAGGGCGACCCTAACTATGGCTACACCTTC; CDR3 length: 17; clone size: NA; V gene: TRBV4-1; D gene: TRBD1; J gene: TRBJ1-2
CDR3 protein: CASLGDSGGYTF; CDR3 DNA: TGTGCCAGTCTCGGGGACAGTGGCGGCTACACCTTC; CDR3 length: 12; clone size: NA; V gene: TRBV18; D gene: TRBD1; J gene: TRBJ1-2
CDR3 protein: CASSLAQDGYTF; CDR3 DNA: TGTGCCAGCAGCTTAGCACAGGATGGCTACACCTTC; CDR3 length: 12; clone size: NA; V gene: TRBV7-8; D gene: NA; J gene: TRBJ1-2
CDR3 protein: CASSEWASNGF; CDR3 DNA: TGTGCCAGCAGTGAATGGGCCTCCAACGGATTC; CDR3 length: 11; clone size: NA; V gene: TRBV2; D gene: NA; J gene: TRBJ2-7
CDR3 protein: CASSFGQWNSPLHF; CDR3 DNA: TGTGCCAGCAGCTTTGGGCAATGGAATTCACCCCTCCACTTT; CDR3 length: 14; clone size: NA; V gene: TRBV5-4; D gene: NA; J gene: TRBJ1-6
CDR3 protein: CASRTGVMNTEAFF; CDR3 DNA: TGCGCCAGCAGGACAGGAGTGATGAACACTGAAGCTTTCTTT; CDR3 length: 14; clone size: once; V gene: TRBV5-1; D gene: NA; J gene: TRBJ1-1
CDR3 protein: CASSLSQETQYF; CDR3 DNA: TGCGCCAGCAGCTTATCACAGGAGACCCAGTACTTC; CDR3 length: 12; clone size: NA; V gene: TRBV5-1; D gene: NA; J gene: TRBJ2-5
CDR3 protein: CASSSNPGNQPQHF; CDR3 DNA: TGTGCCAGCAGCTCGAACCCGGGCAATCAGCCCCAGCATTTT; CDR3 length: 14; clone size: NA; V gene: TRBV7-8; D gene: NA; J gene: TRBJ1-5
CDR3 protein: CASTPGGNNYGYTF; CDR3 DNA: TGTGCCAGCACCCCGGGAGGGAATAACTATGGCTACACCTTC; CDR3 length: 14; clone size: NA; V gene: TRBV28; D gene: NA; J gene: TRBJ1-2
CDR3 protein: CASSFGGVSTPQHF; CDR3 DNA: TGTGCCAGCAGTTTTGGAGGGGTTTCCACACCCCAGCATTTT; CDR3 length: 14; clone size: NA; V gene: TRBV28; D gene: NA; J gene: TRBJ1-5
CDR3 protein: CAWTGTGAGTEAFF; CDR3 DNA: TGTGCCTGGACGGGGACAGGGGCGGGCACTGAAGCTTTCTTT; CDR3 length: 14; clone size: NA; V gene: TRBV30; D gene: TRBD1; J gene: TRBJ1-1
CDR3 protein: CASSLGARVRAFF; CDR3 DNA: TGTGCCAGCAGTTTGGGGGCCAGGGTTCGGGCTTTCTTT; CDR3 length: 13; clone size: NA; V gene: TRBV12-3/TRBV12-4; D gene: NA; J gene: TRBJ1-1
CDR3 protein: CASSLLGQGIQPQHF; CDR3 DNA: TGTGCCAGCAGCCTATTGGGACAGGGGATTCAGCCCCAGCATTTT; CDR3 length: 15; clone size: NA; V gene: TRBV6-6; D gene: TRBD1; J gene: TRBJ1-5
CDR3 protein: CASSGTGGNQPQHF; CDR3 DNA: TGTGCCAGCAGCGGAACAGGGGGAAATCAGCCCCAGCATTTT; CDR3 length: 14; clone size: NA; V gene: TRBV7-2; D gene: TRBD1; J gene: TRBJ1-5
CDR3 protein: CASSLTGVPQETQYF; CDR3 DNA: TGTGCCAGCAGCCTCACAGGGGTCCCCCAAGAGACCCAGTACTTC; CDR3 length: 15; clone size: NA; V gene: TRBV7-3; D gene: TRBD1; J gene: TRBJ2-5
CDR3 protein: CASSFHSGRQFF; CDR3 DNA: TGTGCCAGCAGCTTTCATTCGGGGAGGCAGTTCTTC; CDR3 length: 12; clone size: NA; V gene: TRBV7-2; D gene: NA; J gene: TRBJ2-1
CDR3 protein: CASSLMGHFSGNTIYF; CDR3 DNA: TGTGCCAGCAGTTTAATGGGACACTTCTCTGGAAACACCATATATTTT; CDR3 length: 16; clone size: NA; V gene: TRBV28; D gene: NA; J gene: TRBJ1-3
CDR3 protein: CASSQGQGASGNTIYF; CDR3 DNA: TGCGCCAGCAGCCAAGGACAGGGGGCGTCTGGAAACACCATATATTTT; CDR3 length: 16; clone size: NA; V gene: TRBV4-1; D gene: TRBD1; J gene: TRBJ1-3
CDR3 protein: CASSRGPWAEQYF; CDR3 DNA: TGTGCCAGCTCCAGGGGCCCTTGGGCCGAGCAGTACTTC; CDR3 length: 13; clone size: NA; V gene: TRBV27; D gene: NA; J gene: TRBJ2-7
CDR3 protein: CASKDRGPSNTGELFF; CDR3 DNA: TGCGCCAGCAAGGACAGGGGACCCTCGAACACCGGGGAGCTGTTTTTT; CDR3 length: 16; clone size: NA; V gene: TRBV5-1; D gene: TRBD1; J gene: TRBJ2-2